This TCR beta chain is from a study of T cells in Graves' hyperthyroidism and ophthalmopathy. Stable disease denoted Graves' hyperthyroidism without ophthalmopathy progression within 18 months. Newly diagnosed patients aged 18 to 65 had hyperthyroidism of under 2 months' duration. The investigators amplified TCR beta CDR3 regions from RNA transcripts. HTBI primers were the set used in a first-round RT-PCR of the TCR CDR3. TCRdb fed the multiplex PCR reads into MiXCR, producing one record per CDR3 protein. Of 300,000 to 400,000 distinct CDR3 sequences listed, roughly 13% are singletons. A few counts support this clonotype. The germline gives CDR1 SGHRS, CDR2 YFSETQ. The CDR3 runs 15 residues. V lost 4 bases and J lost 1; bases outside the gene matches: 8.

The sample taken for sequencing was blood. The receptor's source is an older woman with Graves' hyperthyroidism. The V call is TRBV5-1, the J call TRBJ2-7; TRBD1 aligns across 7 bases. The CDR3 reads CASSKGQQQSYEQYF. CDR3 bases: TGCGCCAGCAGCAAGGGACAGCAACAGTCCTACGAGCAGTACTTC.